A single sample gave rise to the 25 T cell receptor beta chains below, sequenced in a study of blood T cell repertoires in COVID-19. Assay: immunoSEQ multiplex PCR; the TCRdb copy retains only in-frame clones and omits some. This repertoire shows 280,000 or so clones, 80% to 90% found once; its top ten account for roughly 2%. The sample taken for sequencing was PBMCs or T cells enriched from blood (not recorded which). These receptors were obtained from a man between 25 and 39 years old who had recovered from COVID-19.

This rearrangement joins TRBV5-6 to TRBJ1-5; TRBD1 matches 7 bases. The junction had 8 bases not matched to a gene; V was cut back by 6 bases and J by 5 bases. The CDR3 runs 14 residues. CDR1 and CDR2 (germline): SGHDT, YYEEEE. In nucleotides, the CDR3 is TGTGCCAGCACCGATGCGACAGGGCATCAGCCCCAGCATTTT. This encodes CASTDATGHQPQHF.

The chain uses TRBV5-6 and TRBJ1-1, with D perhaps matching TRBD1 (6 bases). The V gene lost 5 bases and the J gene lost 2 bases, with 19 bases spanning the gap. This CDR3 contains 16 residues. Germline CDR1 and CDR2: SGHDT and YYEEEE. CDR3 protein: CASRDTNRAGNTEAFF. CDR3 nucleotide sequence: TGTGCCAGCAGGGATACCAACAGGGCGGGTAACACTGAAGCTTTCTTT. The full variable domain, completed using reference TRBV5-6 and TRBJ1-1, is DAGVTQSPTHLIKTRGQQVTLRCSPKSGHDTVSWYQQALGQGPQFIFQYYEEEERQRGNFPDRFSGHQFPNYSSELNVNALLLGDSALYLCASRDTNRAGNTEAFFGQGTRLTVV.

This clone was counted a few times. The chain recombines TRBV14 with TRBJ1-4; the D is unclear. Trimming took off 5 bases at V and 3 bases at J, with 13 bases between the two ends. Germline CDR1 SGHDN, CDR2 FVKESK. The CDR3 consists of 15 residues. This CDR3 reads CASSELQSSNEKLFF. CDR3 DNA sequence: TGTGCCAGCAGCGAGCTACAGTCCTCTAATGAAAAACTGTTTTTT.

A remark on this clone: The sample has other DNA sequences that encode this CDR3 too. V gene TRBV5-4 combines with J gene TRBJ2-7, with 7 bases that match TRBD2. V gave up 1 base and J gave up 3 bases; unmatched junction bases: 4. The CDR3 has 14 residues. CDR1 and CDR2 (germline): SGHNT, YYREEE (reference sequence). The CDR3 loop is CASSLPGGNYEQYF. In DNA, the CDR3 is TGTGCCAGCAGCTTGCCGGGGGGAAACTACGAGCAGTACTTC.

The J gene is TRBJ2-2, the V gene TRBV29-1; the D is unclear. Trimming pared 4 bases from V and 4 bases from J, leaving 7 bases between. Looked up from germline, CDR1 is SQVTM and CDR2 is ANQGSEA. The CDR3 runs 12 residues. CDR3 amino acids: CSVGPGTGELFF. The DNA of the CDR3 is TGCAGCGTTGGTCCGGGCACCGGGGAGCTGTTTTTT.

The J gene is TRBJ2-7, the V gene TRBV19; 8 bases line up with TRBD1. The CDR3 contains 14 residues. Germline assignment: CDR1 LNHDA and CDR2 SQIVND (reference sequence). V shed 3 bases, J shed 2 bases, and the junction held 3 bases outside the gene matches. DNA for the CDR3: TGTGCCAGTAGTATTTCAGGGGGCCCCTACGAGCAGTACTTC. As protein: CASSISGGPYEQYF.

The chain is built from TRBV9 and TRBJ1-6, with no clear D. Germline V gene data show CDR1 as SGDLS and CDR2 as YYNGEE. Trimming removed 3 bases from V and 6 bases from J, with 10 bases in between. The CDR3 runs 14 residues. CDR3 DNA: TGTGCCAGCAGCGCCGACATCTCTAATTCACCCCTCCACTTT. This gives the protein CASSADISNSPLHF.

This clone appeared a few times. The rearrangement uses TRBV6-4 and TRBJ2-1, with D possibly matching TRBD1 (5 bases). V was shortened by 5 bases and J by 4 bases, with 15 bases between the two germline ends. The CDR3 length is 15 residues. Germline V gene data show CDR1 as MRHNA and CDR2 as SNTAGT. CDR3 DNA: TGTGCCAGCAGTATAGGTACAGGTCCTTACAATGAGCAGTTCTTC. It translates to CASSIGTGPYNEQFF.

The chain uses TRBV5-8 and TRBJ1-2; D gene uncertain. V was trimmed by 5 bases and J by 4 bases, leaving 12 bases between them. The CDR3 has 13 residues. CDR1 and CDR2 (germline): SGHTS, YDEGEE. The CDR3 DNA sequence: TGTGCCAGCAGACTGACGGGGTCCTATGGCTACACCTTC. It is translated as CASRLTGSYGYTF.

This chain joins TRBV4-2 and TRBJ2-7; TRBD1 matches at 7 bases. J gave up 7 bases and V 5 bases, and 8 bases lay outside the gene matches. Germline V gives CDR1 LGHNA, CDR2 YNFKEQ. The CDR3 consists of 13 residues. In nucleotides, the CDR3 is TGTGCCAGCAGCGCCGACAGGGATAGGGAGCAGTACTTC. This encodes CASSADRDREQYF.

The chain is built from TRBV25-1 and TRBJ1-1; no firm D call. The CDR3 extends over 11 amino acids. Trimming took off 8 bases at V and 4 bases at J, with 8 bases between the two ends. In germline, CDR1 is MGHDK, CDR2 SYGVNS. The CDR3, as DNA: TGTGCCAGCTTAGAAAGCACTGAAGCTTTCTTT. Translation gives CASLESTEAFF.

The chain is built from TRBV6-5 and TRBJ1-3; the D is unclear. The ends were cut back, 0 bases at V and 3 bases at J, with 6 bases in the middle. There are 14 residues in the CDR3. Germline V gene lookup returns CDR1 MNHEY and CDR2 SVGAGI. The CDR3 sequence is CASSYSEGGNTIYF. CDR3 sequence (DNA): TGTGCCAGCAGTTACTCAGAGGGTGGAAACACCATATATTTT.

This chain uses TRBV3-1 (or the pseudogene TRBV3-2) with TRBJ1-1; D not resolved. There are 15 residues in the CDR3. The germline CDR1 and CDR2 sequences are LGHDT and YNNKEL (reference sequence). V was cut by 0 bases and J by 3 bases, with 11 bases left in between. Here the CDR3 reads CASSQESGGHTEAFF. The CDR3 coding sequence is TGTGCCAGCAGCCAAGAAAGCGGAGGGCACACTGAAGCTTTCTTT.

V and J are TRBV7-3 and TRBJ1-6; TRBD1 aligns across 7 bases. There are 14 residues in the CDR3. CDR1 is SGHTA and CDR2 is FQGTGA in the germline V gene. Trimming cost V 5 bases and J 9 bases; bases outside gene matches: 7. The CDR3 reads CASSMGQSSSPLHF. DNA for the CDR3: TGTGCCAGCAGCATGGGACAGTCCAGTTCACCCCTCCACTTT.

CDR3: CASSPRDRGSPLHF. The DNA of the CDR3 is TGTGCCAGCTCACCTAGGGACAGGGGTTCACCCCTCCACTTT. The rearrangement links TRBV18 to TRBJ1-6, with TRBD1 identical over 10 bases. CDR1 and CDR2 (germline): KGHSH, LQKENI. The CDR3 runs to 14 residues. The junction had 2 bases not matched to a gene; V was cut back by 3 bases and J by 9 bases.

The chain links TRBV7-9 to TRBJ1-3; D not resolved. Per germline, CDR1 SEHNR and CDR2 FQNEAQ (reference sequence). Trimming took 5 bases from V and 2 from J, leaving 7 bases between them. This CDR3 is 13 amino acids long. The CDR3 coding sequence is TGTGCCAGCAGCCCAGGTCCTGGAAACACCATATATTTT. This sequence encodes CASSPGPGNTIYF.

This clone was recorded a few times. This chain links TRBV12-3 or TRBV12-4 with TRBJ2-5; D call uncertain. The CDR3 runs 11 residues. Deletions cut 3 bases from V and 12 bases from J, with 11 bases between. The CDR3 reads CASSFGSGEYF. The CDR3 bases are TGTGCCAGCAGTTTTGGGTCAGGCGAGTACTTC.

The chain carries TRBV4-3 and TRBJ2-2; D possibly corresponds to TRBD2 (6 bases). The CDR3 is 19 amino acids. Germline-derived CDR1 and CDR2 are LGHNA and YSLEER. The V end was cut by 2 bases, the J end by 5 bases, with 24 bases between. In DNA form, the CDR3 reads TGCGCCAGCAGCCAAAGATGGAGTGCTAGCGTAGTGTCAACCGGGGAGCTGTTTTTT. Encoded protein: CASSQRWSASVVSTGELFF.

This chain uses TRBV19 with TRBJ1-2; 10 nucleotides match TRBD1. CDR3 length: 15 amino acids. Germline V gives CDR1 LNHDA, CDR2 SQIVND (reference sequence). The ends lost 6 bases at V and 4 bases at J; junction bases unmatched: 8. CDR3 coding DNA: TGTGCCAGTAGCACCGGGACAGGGGTTATCTATGGCTACACCTTC. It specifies CASSTGTGVIYGYTF.

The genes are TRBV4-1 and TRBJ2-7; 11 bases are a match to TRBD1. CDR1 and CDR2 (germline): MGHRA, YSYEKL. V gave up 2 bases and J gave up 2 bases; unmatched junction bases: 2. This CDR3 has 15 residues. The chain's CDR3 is CASSQQGQGAYEQYF. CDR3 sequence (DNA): TGCGCCAGCAGCCAACAGGGACAGGGGGCCTACGAGCAGTACTTC.

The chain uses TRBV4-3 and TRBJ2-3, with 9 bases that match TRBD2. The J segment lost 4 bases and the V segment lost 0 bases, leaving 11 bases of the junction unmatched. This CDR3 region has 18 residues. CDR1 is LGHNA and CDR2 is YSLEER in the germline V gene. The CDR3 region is CASSQDMSAGGRADTQYF. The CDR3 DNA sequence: TGCGCCAGCAGCCAAGATATGAGTGCGGGGGGGCGGGCAGATACGCAGTATTTT.

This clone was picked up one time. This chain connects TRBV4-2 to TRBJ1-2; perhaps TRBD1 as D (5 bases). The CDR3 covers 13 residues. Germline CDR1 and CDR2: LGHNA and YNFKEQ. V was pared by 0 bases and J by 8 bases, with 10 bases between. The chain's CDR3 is CASSQDRRGGYTF. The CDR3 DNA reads TGTGCCAGCAGCCAAGATAGGCGGGGGGGCTACACCTTC.

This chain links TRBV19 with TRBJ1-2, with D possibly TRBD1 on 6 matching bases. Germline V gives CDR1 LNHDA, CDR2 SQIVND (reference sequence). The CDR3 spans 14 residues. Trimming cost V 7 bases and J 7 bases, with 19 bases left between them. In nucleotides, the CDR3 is TGTGCCAGTACCCCGGATACAGGGAATCGTGGCTACACCTTC. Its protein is CASTPDTGNRGYTF. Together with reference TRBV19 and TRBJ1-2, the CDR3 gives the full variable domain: DGGITQSPKYLFRKEGQNVTLSCEQNLNHDAMYWYRQDPGQGLRLIYYSQIVNDFQKGDIAEGYSVSREKKESFPLTVTSAQKNPTAFYLCASTPDTGNRGYTFGSGTRLTVV.

CDR3 region: CSVGSDTYGYTF. CDR3 DNA sequence: TGCAGCGTTGGAAGTGACACCTATGGCTACACCTTC. This chain connects TRBV29-1 to TRBJ1-2; no clear D. This CDR3 spans 12 amino acids. Per the germline V gene, CDR1 is SQVTM and CDR2 is ANQGSEA. V shed 4 bases and J shed 4 bases, with 10 bases lying between them.

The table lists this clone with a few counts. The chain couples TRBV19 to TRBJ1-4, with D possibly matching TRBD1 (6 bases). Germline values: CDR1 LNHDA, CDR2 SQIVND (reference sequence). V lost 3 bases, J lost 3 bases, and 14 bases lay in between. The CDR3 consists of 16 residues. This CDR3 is CASSIGPGGPNEKLFF. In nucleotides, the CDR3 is TGTGCCAGTAGTATCGGTCCGGGGGGGCCTAATGAAAAACTGTTTTTT.